Presented here are 25 T cell receptor beta chains from one specimen sequenced in a study of vaccination and CD4 T cells after COVID-19. Their antigens remain unidentified. Described treatment: approximately 11-day PBMC culture with coronavirus spike peptide pools or control peptides (ViraFEST assay). Researchers used the Oncomine TCR Beta short-read assay to sequence DNA from cultured CD4+ T cells. TCRdb processed the PCR reads anew with MiXCR; each CDR3 protein has one entry. This table holds under 15,000 distinct CDR3 sequences, around 50% found once. The sample consisted of CD4+ T cells from blood, cultured in vitro. Receptors originate from a human donor who had recovered from COVID-19.

The table lists this clonotype with a few counts. This chain joins TRBV30 and TRBJ2-1; 10 bases agree with TRBD2. Germline CDR1 is GTSNPN and CDR2 is SVGIG (reference sequence). This CDR3 comprises 17 residues. Unmatched junction bases numbered 12, after V lost 5 bases and J lost 2 bases. The CDR3 DNA is TGTGCCTGGGATGAGCGGGGGGGCCTAGTAGCCTACAATGAGCAGTTCTTC. This sequence encodes CAWDERGGLVAYNEQFF.

Only a few counts were recorded for this clonotype. The CDR3 DNA reads TGTGCCAGCAGCCCCCGGGGGAGCACCGGGGAGCTGTTTTTT. Protein sequence: CASSPRGSTGELFF. The J gene is TRBJ2-2, the V gene TRBV11-2; weak D call: TRBD2 (6 bases). Germline lookup yields CDR1 SGHAT and CDR2 FQNNGV. Trimming removed 5 bases from V and 4 bases from J, with 11 bases in between. The CDR3 length is 14 residues.

V usage is TRBV5-1 and J usage is TRBJ2-2; 7 nucleotides match TRBD2. The CDR3 contains 15 residues. The ends lost 2 bases at V and 1 base at J; junction bases unmatched: 2. Germline lookup yields CDR1 SGHRS and CDR2 YFSETQ. CDR3 sequence (DNA): TGCGCCAGCAGCTTCACTAGCGTGAACACCGGGGAGCTGTTTTTT. Its translation: CASSFTSVNTGELFF. Drawing the rest from reference TRBV5-1 and TRBJ2-2, the complete variable domain is KAGVTQTPRYLIKTRGQQVTLSCSPISGHRSVSWYQQTPGQGLQFLFEYFSETQRNKGNFPGRFSGRQFSNSRSEMNVSTLELGDSALYLCASSFTSVNTGELFFGEGSRLTVL.

V and J are TRBV6-5 and TRBJ2-2; either TRBD1 or TRBD2 may supply D (6 bases each). This CDR3 comprises 14 residues. The ends were cut back, 4 bases at V and 5 bases at J, with 11 bases in the middle. The germline CDR1 and CDR2 sequences are MNHEY and SVGAGI. CDR3 in amino acids: CASSWGAGTGELFF. The CDR3 DNA is TGTGCCAGCAGTTGGGGGGCCGGAACCGGGGAGCTGTTTTTT.

A single count supports this clonotype. This chain joins TRBV11-3 and TRBJ1-1, with D maybe TRBD1 (5 bases). Trimming took 1 base from V and 2 from J, leaving 11 bases between them. The germline V gene encodes CDR1 SGHNT and CDR2 YENEEA. This CDR3 has 15 amino acids. CDR3 coding DNA: TGTGCCAGCAGCTTAGGGGGGGTAAGAAACACTGAAGCTTTCTTT. The encoded protein is CASSLGGVRNTEAFF.

The chain carries TRBV30 and TRBJ1-6, with D hard to call. This CDR3 region has 17 residues. Trimming stripped 2 bases from V and 7 bases from J, with 21 bases between. Germline CDR1 reads GTSNPN; CDR2 reads SVGIG (reference sequence). The CDR3 protein is CAWSLVGFGGENSPLHF. CDR3 DNA: TGTGCCTGGAGTCTAGTGGGGTTTGGCGGAGAAAATTCACCCCTCCACTTT. Complete variable domain (other parts from reference TRBV30 and TRBJ1-6): SQTIHQWPATLVQPVGSPLSLECTVEGTSNPNLYWYRQAAGRGLQLLFYSVGIGQISSEVPQNLSASRPQDRQFILSSKKLLLSDSGFYLCAWSLVGFGGENSPLHFGNGTRLTVT.

This clonotype came up a few times. The chain combines TRBV7-2 with TRBJ2-3; perhaps TRBD1 as D (5 bases). Per the germline V gene, CDR1 is SGHTA and CDR2 is FQGNSA. Trimming shortened V by 8 bases and J by 0 bases, and 18 bases separated the two germline ends. CDR3 length: 16 amino acids. The CDR3, as DNA: TGTGCCAGCGGTCAACCATGGGGCGAGAGCACAGATACGCAGTATTTT. Translation: CASGQPWGESTDTQYF.

This clonotype came up once. This chain connects TRBV18 to TRBJ2-5; D gene uncertain. Trimming took 3 bases from V and 4 from J, leaving 9 bases between them. The CDR3 contains 13 residues. In germline, CDR1 is KGHSH, CDR2 LQKENI. As DNA, the CDR3 is TGTGCCAGCTCACCCTCTACAATAGAGACCCAGTACTTC. It yields the protein CASSPSTIETQYF. The variable domain in full, with the rest retrieved from reference TRBV18 and TRBJ2-5, is NAGVMQNPRHLVRRRGQEARLRCSPMKGHSHVYWYRQLPEEGLKFMVYLQKENIIDESGMPKERFSAEFPKEGPSILRIQQVVRGDSAAYFCASSPSTIETQYFGPGTRLLVL.

This clonotype was seen a handful of times. This chain connects TRBV30 to TRBJ1-2; TRBD1 aligns across 7 bases. There are 14 residues in the CDR3. Germline CDR1 GTSNPN, CDR2 SVGIG (reference sequence). J gave up 2 bases and V 2 bases, and 5 bases lay outside the gene matches. The CDR3 nucleotides read TGTGCCTGGAGTAGACAGGGTTTAAACTATGGCTACACCTTC. It translates to CAWSRQGLNYGYTF.

This clonotype is medium-sized in the sample. The V gene is TRBV2, the J gene TRBJ2-7; possibly TRBD1 or TRBD2 for D (6 bases each). V was trimmed by 0 bases and J by 6 bases, leaving 12 bases between them. This CDR3 comprises 14 residues. Germline lookup yields CDR1 SNHLY and CDR2 FYNNEI. CDR3 sequence: CASSEAGGRAEQYF. As DNA, the CDR3 is TGTGCCAGCAGTGAAGCTGGGGGGCGCGCCGAGCAGTACTTC.

This chain links TRBV6-4 with TRBJ2-7, with D possibly being TRBD1 (5 bases). This CDR3 comprises 16 residues. Trimming cost V 6 bases and J 5 bases, with 23 bases left between them. Looked up from germline, CDR1 is MRHNA and CDR2 is SNTAGT. The DNA of the CDR3 is TGTGCCAGCAGCCTACAAAGGGGCGATTCGGTCCACGAGCAGTACTTC. As protein: CASSLQRGDSVHEQYF.

In this sample, this clonotype turned up a few times. The V gene is TRBV7-2, the J gene TRBJ2-3; TRBD2 matches at 12 bases. Germline values: CDR1 SGHTA, CDR2 FQGNSA. V was clipped by 0 bases and J by 2 bases; unmatched bases: 3. The length of the CDR3 is 17 residues. This CDR3 is CASSLATSGGLTDTQYF. CDR3 nucleotide sequence: TGTGCCAGCAGCTTAGCGACTAGCGGGGGACTCACAGATACGCAGTATTTT.

On this clonotype: Mismatch with germline at one junction end may stem from a read error. V usage is TRBV6-1 and J usage is TRBJ2-5; D may be TRBD1 or TRBD2 (5 bases each). Germline V lookup: CDR1 MNHNS, CDR2 SASEGT. This CDR3 has 14 amino acids. This CDR3 is CASSKAGTEETQYF. Written as DNA, the CDR3 is TGTGCCAGCAGTAAAGCCGGGACCGAAGAGACCCAGTACTTC.

The chain joins TRBV5-4 to TRBJ2-5; 7 bases are shared with TRBD1. This CDR3 region has 13 residues. V was clipped by 2 bases and J by 3 bases; unmatched bases: 1. Germline V gene data show CDR1 as SGHNT and CDR2 as YYREEE (reference sequence). This CDR3 reads CASSFGQEETQYF. Here the CDR3 DNA reads TGTGCCAGCAGCTTCGGACAGGAAGAGACCCAGTACTTC. The variable domain in full, with the rest retrieved from reference TRBV5-4 and TRBJ2-5, is ETGVTQSPTHLIKTRGQQVTLRCSSQSGHNTVSWYQQALGQGPQFIFQYYREEENGRGNFPPRFSGLQFPNYSSELNVNALELDDSALYLCASSFGQEETQYFGPGTRLLVL.

The chain has TRBV14 and TRBJ2-3, with a weak D call TRBD1 (6 bases). The CDR3 runs 15 residues. V lost 4 bases, J lost 3 bases, and 14 bases lay in between. Germline CDR1 is SGHDN and CDR2 is FVKESK. The DNA for the CDR3 is TGTGCCAGCAGCCGCCAGGGGATACAGACAGATACGCAGTATTTT. Encoded protein: CASSRQGIQTDTQYF.

This clonotype occurred once. A junction boundary mismatches the germline segment, possibly from a read error. The chain uses TRBV30 and TRBJ1-2, with TRBD1 matching over 7 bases. The length of the CDR3 is 14 residues. Looked up from germline, CDR1 is GTSNPN and CDR2 is SVGIG (reference sequence). Here the CDR3 DNA reads TGTGCCTGGAATCTCTTGGGACAGATCTATCGCTACACCTTC. Residues: CAWNLLGQIYRYTF.

This clonotype was counted only a few times. The chain is built from TRBV5-4 and TRBJ1-6, with TRBD1 identical over 9 bases. CDR3 size: 18 residues. Germline CDR1 SGHNT, CDR2 YYREEE (reference sequence). V was pared by 4 bases and J by 9 bases, with 17 bases of the junction left unmatched. Written as DNA, the CDR3 is TGTGCCAGCAGCGTCGTCTCCGGGACAGGGTGGTTTCGTTCACCCCTCCACTTT. Its translation is CASSVVSGTGWFRSPLHF.

The V and J genes are TRBV29-1 and TRBJ1-2; D not certain. This CDR3 region has 12 residues. V was pared by 4 bases and J by 6 bases, with 12 bases between. Germline CDR1 is SQVTM and CDR2 is ANQGSEA. CDR3 loop: CSVGPEGNGYTF. The CDR3 nucleotides are TGCAGCGTTGGCCCCGAGGGAAATGGCTACACCTTC.

The chain couples TRBV6-1 to TRBJ2-3; TRBD2 matches 10 bases. The CDR3 consists of 15 residues. Germline V gene lookup returns CDR1 MNHNS and CDR2 SASEGT. V lost 5 bases and J lost 0; bases outside the gene matches: 2. The CDR3 sequence: CASSTSGASTDTQYF. The CDR3 region has the DNA TGTGCCAGCAGTACTAGCGGGGCTAGCACAGATACGCAGTATTTT.

The chain carries TRBV7-8 and TRBJ1-2; D remains unclear. The CDR3 runs to 15 residues. From germline, CDR1 is SGHVS and CDR2 FQNEAQ. The V and J ends lost 0 bases and 8 bases respectively, with 16 bases between them. The CDR3 nucleotides are TGTGCCAGCAGCTTAGCGCGAGCCTCAATAGGGGGCTACACCTTC. Amino acid sequence: CASSLARASIGGYTF.

The V gene is TRBV6-1, the J gene TRBJ1-1, with D possibly being TRBD1 (6 bases). CDR1 MNHNS and CDR2 SASEGT come from the germline V gene. The CDR3 has 14 amino acids. V was clipped by 1 base and J by 4 bases, with 10 bases between them. CDR3 region: CASSEGLGGTEAFF. The CDR3, as DNA: TGTGCCAGCAGTGAAGGATTAGGGGGCACTGAAGCTTTCTTT.

This clonotype has just a few counts. V usage is TRBV6-1 and J usage is TRBJ1-6; no firm D call. The CDR3 is 14 residues long. Trimming cost V 7 bases and J 10 bases, with 17 bases left between them. Germline CDR1 and CDR2: MNHNS and SASEGT. The CDR3 sequence is CASTKEGGGSPLHF. DNA of the CDR3: TGTGCCAGCACCAAGGAGGGTGGTGGGTCACCCCTCCACTTT.

The rearrangement joins TRBV21-1 to TRBJ1-2; the D call in the table, TRBD1, was not verified against the DNA. TRBV21-1 is listed as a pseudogene. The CDR3 has 11 residues. The CDR3 nucleotides are TGTGCCAGCAGCAATGGGGGTGGCTACACCTTC. Translation: CASSNGGGYTF.

The chain is built from TRBV20-1 and TRBJ1-5; TRBD1 matches 7 bases. The CDR3 length is 15 residues. Germline loops: CDR1 DFQATT, CDR2 SNEGSKA (reference sequence). V shed 2 bases, J shed 3 bases, and the junction held 7 bases outside the gene matches. The CDR3 here is CSARPTGVYNQPQHF. Written as DNA, the CDR3 is TGCAGTGCTAGACCTACAGGGGTCTACAATCAGCCCCAGCATTTT.

The chain has TRBV5-4 and TRBJ1-3; unclear D gene. The ends were cut back, 0 bases at V and 6 bases at J, with 7 bases in the middle. The CDR3 runs 13 residues. The germline V gene has CDR1 SGHNT and CDR2 YYREEE (reference sequence). The CDR3 DNA sequence: TGTGCCAGCAGCTTGGACACCCAAAACACCATATATTTT. This encodes CASSLDTQNTIYF.